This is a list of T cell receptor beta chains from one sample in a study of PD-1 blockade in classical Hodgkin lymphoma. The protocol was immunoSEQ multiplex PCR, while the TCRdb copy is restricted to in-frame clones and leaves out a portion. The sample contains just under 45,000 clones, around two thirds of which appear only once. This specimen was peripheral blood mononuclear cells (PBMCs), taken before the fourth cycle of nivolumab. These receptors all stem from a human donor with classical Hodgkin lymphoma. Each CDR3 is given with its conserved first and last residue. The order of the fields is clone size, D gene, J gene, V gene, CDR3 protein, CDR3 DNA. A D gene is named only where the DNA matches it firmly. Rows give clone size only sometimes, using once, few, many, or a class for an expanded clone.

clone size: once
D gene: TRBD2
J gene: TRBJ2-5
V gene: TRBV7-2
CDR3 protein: CASSITGLPQETQYF
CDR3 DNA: TGTGCCAGCAGCATAACGGGACTACCCCAAGAGACCCAGTACTTC

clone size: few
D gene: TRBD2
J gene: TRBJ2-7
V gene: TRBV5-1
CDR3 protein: CASSLAGSSGTHEQYF
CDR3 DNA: TGCGCCAGCAGCTTGGCCGGGTCTAGCGGGACCCACGAGCAGTACTTC

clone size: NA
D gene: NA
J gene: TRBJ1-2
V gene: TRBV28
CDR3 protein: CASLIRIGGRQGYTF
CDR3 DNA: TGTGCCAGCCTTATCCGGATCGGGGGCCGGCAAGGCTACACCTTC

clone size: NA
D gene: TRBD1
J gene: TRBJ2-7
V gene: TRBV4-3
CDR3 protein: CASSQDDPSGTGDFYEQYF
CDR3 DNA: TGCGCCAGCAGCCAAGATGATCCGTCCGGGACAGGGGATTTTTACGAGCAGTACTTC

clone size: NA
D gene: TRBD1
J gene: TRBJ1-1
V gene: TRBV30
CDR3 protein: CAWSQGFDRGDTEAFF
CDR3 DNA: TGTGCCTGGAGTCAAGGGTTTGACAGGGGAGACACTGAAGCTTTCTTT

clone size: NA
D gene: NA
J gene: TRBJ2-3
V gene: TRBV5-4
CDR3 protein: CASSYGGPGADTQYF
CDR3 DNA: TGTGCCAGCAGCTACGGGGGGCCGGGCGCAGATACGCAGTATTTT

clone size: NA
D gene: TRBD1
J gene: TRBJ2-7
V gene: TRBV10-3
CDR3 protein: CAIGTPGQGSYEQYF
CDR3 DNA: TGTGCCATCGGTACCCCGGGACAGGGCTCCTACGAGCAGTACTTC

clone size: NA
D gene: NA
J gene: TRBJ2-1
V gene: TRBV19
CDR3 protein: CASSIWDNEQFF
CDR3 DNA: TGTGCCAGTAGTATCTGGGACAATGAGCAGTTCTTC

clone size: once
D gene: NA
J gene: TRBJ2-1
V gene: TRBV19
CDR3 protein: CASTTSGLGDEQFF
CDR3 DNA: TGTGCCAGTACCACATCTGGGTTGGGGGATGAGCAGTTCTTC

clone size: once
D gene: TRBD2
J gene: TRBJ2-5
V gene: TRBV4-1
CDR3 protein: CASSQGTRGETQYF
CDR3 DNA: TGCGCCAGCAGCCAAGGGACTAGGGGAGAGACCCAGTACTTC

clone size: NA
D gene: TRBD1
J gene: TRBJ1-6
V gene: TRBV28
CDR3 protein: CASSVAGQGDNSPLHF
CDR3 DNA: TGTGCCAGCAGCGTAGCCGGACAGGGAGATAATTCACCCCTCCACTTT

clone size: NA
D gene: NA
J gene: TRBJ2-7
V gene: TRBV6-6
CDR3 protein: CASSYPNYYEQYF
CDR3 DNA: TGTGCCAGCAGTTACCCTAATTATTACGAGCAGTACTTC

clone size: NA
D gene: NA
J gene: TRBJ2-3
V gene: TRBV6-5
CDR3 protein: CASSYSVRVGTQYF
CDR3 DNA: TGTGCCAGCAGTTACTCCGTGAGGGTCGGTACGCAGTATTTT

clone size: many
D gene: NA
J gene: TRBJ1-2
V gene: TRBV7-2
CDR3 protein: CASSLEGRVDGYTF
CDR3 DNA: TGTGCCAGCAGCTTAGAAGGCCGGGTGGATGGCTACACCTTC

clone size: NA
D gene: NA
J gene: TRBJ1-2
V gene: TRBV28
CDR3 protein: CASSLVGREYLYTF
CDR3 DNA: TGTGCCAGCAGTTTAGTAGGCAGAGAATACCTCTACACCTTC

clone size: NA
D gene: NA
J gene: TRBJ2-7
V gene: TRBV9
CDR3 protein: CASSVEMGYEQYF
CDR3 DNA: TGTGCCAGCAGCGTAGAGATGGGTTACGAGCAGTACTTC

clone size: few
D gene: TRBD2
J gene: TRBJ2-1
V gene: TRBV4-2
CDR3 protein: CASSLRTSGDNEQFF
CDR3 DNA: TGTGCCAGCAGCCTCCGGACTAGCGGCGACAATGAGCAGTTCTTC

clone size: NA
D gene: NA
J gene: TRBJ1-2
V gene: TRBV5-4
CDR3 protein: CASSLDGALSTGYTF
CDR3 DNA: TGTGCCAGCAGCTTGGACGGGGCGCTTAGTACTGGCTACACCTTC

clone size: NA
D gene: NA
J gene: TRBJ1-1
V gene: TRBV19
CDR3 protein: CASSNGQPLNTEAFF
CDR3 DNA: TGTGCCAGTAGTAACGGACAGCCCTTGAACACTGAAGCTTTCTTT

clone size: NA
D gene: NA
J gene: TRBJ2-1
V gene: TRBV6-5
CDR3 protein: CASSPWDLGNEQFF
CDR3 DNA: TGTGCCAGCAGTCCCTGGGACCTGGGCAATGAGCAGTTCTTC

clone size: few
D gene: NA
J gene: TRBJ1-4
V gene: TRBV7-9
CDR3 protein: CASSLIWAGAEKLFF
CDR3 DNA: TGTGCCAGCAGCTTAATTTGGGCCGGGGCAGAAAAACTGTTTTTT

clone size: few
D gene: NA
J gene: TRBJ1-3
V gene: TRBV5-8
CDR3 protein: CASSLAPPGSYSGNTIYF
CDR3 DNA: TGTGCCAGCAGCTTGGCCCCCCCAGGGAGCTACTCTGGAAACACCATATATTTT

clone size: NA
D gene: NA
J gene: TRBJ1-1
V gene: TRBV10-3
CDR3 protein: CAIREDLGEMTEAFF
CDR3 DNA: TGTGCCATCAGGGAAGATCTGGGAGAAATGACTGAAGCTTTCTTT

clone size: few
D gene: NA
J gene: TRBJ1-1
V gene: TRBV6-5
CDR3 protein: CASSYSAGDTEAFF
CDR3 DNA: TGTGCCAGCAGTTACTCAGCAGGGGACACTGAAGCTTTCTTT

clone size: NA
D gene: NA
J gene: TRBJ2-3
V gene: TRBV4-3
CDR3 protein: CASSLLAVVTDTQYF
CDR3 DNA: TGCGCCAGCAGCCTCTTAGCGGTCGTCACAGATACGCAGTATTTT

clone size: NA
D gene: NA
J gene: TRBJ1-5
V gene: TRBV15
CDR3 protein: CATSRDLMGGQPQHF
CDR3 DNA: TGTGCCACCAGCAGAGATTTGATGGGAGGTCAGCCCCAGCATTTT

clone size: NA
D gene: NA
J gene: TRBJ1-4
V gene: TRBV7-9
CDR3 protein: CASSHGRIGNEKLFF
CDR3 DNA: TGTGCCAGCAGCCACGGGAGGATAGGTAATGAAAAACTGTTTTTT

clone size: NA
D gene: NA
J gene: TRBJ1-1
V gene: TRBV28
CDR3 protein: CASSFAGREAFF
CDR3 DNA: TGTGCCAGCAGTTTCGCGGGGCGCGAAGCTTTCTTT

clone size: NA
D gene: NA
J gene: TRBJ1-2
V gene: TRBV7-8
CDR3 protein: CASSLARGKDSVTTNYGYTF
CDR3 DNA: TGTGCCAGCAGCTTAGCCAGAGGGAAAGATTCGGTAACCACTAACTATGGCTACACCTTC

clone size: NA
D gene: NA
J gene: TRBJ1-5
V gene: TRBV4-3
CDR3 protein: CASSPERGQPQHF
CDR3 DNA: TGCGCCAGCAGTCCGGAGCGGGGTCAGCCCCAGCATTTT

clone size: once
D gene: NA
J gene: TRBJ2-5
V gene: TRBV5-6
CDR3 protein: CASSRLSTWDSQETQYF
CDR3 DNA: TGTGCCAGCAGCCGATTATCGACTTGGGACTCCCAAGAGACCCAGTACTTC

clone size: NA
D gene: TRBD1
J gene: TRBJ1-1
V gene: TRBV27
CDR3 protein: CASSSPGQGTEAFF
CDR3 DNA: TGTGCCAGCAGTTCGCCGGGACAGGGGACTGAAGCTTTCTTT

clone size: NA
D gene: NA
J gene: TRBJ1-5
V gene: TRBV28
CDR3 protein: CASSRREIYQPQHF
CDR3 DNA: TGTGCCAGCAGTAGGAGGGAAATCTATCAGCCCCAGCATTTT

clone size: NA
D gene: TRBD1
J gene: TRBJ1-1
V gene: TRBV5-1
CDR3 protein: CASSLFTGVSTEAFF
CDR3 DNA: TGCGCCAGCAGTCTGTTCACAGGGGTCTCCACTGAAGCTTTCTTT

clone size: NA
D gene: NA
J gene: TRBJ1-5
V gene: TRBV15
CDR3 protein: CATSRDRSPGQPQHF
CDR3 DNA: TGTGCCACCAGCAGAGATCGGTCTCCGGGGCAGCCCCAGCATTTT

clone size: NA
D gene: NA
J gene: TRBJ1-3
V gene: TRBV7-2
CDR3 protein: CASSTGSGNTIYF
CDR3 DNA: TGTGCCAGCAGCACAGGGTCTGGAAACACCATATATTTT

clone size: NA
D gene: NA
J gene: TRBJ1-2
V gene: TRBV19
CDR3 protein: CASSPGNGGYTF
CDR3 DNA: TGTGCCAGTAGTCCGGGTAACGGCGGCTACACCTTC

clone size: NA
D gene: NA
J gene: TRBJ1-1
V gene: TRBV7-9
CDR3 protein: CASSWSREVEAFF
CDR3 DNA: TGTGCCAGCAGCTGGTCCCGGGAGGTTGAAGCTTTCTTT

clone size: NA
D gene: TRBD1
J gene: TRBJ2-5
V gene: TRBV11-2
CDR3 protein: CASSPGGAALETQYF
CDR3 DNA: TGTGCCAGCAGCCCAGGGGGCGCGGCTCTTGAGACCCAGTACTTC

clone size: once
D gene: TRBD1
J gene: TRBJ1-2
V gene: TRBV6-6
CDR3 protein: CASSPGQYYGYTF
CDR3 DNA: TGTGCCAGCAGCCCGGGACAGTACTATGGCTACACCTTC

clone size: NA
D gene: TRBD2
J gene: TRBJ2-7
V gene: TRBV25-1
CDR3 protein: CASSEPAGLAGSYEQYF
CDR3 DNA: TGTGCCAGCAGTGAACCCGCCGGACTAGCGGGATCCTACGAGCAGTACTTC

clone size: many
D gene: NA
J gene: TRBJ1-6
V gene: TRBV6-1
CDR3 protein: CASSYEGDSPLHF
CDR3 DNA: TGTGCCAGCAGCTACGAGGGGGATTCACCCCTCCACTTT

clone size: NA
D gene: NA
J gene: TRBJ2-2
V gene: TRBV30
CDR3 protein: CAWSSSRASGELFF
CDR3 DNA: TGTGCCTGGAGTTCGTCCCGGGCCTCCGGGGAGCTGTTTTTT

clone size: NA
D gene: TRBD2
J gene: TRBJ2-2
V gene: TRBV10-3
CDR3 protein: CAISGTSSRTGELFF
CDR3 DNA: TGTGCCATCAGTGGGACTAGCTCCCGCACCGGGGAGCTGTTTTTT

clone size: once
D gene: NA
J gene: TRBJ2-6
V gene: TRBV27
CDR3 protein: CASSPDRGSGANVLTF
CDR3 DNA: TGTGCCAGCAGTCCGGACAGAGGCTCTGGGGCCAACGTCCTGACTTTC

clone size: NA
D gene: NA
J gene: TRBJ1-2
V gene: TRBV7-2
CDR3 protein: CASSLIANYGYTF
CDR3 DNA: TGTGCCAGCAGCTTAATCGCTAACTATGGCTACACCTTC

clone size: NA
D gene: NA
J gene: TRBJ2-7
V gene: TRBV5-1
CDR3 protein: CASSLFGYEQYF
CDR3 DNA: TGCGCCAGCAGCTTGTTTGGGTACGAGCAGTACTTC